This T cell receptor beta chain was identified in a study of T cells and Merkel cell carcinoma outcomes. Generated by immunoSEQ multiplex PCR, the TCRdb table keeps only in-frame clones and is missing some. This sample has several thousand clones, with about 92% found just once. Study conclusions and caveats: Repertoire plus T-cell density reportedly predicted Merkel cell carcinoma outcomes.

This clone has a single count. Its antigen is undetermined. The clonotype comes from a human donor with Merkel cell carcinoma. The sample was tumor tissue from Merkel cell carcinoma.

Here the CDR3 DNA reads TGTGCCAGCAACCTATTGACGGACGGGGCTCAGTACTTC. This codes for CASNLLTDGAQYF. The chain uses TRBV2 and TRBJ2-4; either TRBD1 or TRBD2 may fit D (5 bases each). Per germline, CDR1 SNHLY and CDR2 FYNNEI. The germline V and J ends were trimmed by 7 bases and 12 bases, with 19 bases remaining between them. The CDR3 is 13 residues long.